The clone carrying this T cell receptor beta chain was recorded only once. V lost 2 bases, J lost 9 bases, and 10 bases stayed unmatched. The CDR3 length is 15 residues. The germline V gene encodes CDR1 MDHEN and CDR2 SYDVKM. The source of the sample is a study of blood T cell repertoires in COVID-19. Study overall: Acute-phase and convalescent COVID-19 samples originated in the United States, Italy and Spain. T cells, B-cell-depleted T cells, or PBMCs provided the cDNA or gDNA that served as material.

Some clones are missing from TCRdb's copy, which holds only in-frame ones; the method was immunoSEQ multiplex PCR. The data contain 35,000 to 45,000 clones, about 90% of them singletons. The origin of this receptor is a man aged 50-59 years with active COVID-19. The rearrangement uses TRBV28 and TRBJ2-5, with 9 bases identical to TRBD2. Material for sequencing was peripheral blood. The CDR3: CASSLSKLAGLPQYF. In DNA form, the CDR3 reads TGTGCCAGCAGTTTAAGTAAGCTAGCGGGATTACCCCAGTACTTC.